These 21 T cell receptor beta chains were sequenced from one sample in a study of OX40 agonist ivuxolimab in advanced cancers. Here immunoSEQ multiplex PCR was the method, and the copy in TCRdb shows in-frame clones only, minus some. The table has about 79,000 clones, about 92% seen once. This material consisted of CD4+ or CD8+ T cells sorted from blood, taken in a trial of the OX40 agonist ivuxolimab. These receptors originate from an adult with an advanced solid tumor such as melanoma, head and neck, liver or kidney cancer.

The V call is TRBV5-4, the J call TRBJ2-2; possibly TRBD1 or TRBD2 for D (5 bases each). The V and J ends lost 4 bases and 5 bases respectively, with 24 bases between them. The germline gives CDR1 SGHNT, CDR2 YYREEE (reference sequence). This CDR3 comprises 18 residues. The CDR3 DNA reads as TGTGCCAGCAGCCCCTCCCTCGGGCAGGGAAGAGGGACCGGGGAGCTGTTTTTT. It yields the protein CASSPSLGQGRGTGELFF.

The CDR3 protein is CASSRGTVYEQYF. The DNA for the CDR3 is TGTGCCAGCAGCCGGGGGACTGTCTACGAGCAGTACTTC. The chain couples TRBV6-6 to TRBJ2-7; D might be TRBD2 (6 bases). V was trimmed by 6 bases and J by 3 bases, leaving 12 bases between them. The CDR3 has 13 amino acids. Germline values: CDR1 MNHNY, CDR2 SVGAGI (reference sequence).

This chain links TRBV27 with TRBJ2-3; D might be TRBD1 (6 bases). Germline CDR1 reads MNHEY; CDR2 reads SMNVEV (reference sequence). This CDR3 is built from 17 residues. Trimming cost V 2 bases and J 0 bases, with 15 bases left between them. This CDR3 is CASSLPPTGPSTDTQYF. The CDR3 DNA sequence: TGTGCCAGCAGTTTACCCCCGACAGGCCCTAGCACAGATACGCAGTATTTT.

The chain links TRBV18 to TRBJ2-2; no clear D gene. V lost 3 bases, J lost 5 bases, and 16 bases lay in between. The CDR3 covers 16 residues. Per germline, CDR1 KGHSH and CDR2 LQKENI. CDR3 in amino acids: CASSPDQLTRTGELFF. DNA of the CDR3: TGTGCCAGCTCACCCGATCAACTAACTCGGACCGGGGAGCTGTTTTTT.

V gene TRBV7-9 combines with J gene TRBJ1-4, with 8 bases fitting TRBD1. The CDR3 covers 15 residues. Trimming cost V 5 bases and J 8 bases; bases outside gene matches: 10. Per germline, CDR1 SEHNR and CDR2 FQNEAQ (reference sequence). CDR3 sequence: CASSELQGVQEKLFF. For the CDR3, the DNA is TGTGCCAGCAGCGAACTACAGGGGGTTCAGGAAAAACTGTTTTTT.

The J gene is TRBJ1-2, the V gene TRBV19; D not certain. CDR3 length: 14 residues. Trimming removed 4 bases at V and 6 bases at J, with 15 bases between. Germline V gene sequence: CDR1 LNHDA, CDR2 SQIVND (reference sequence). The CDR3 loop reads CASSTRSGMDGYTF. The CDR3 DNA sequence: TGTGCCAGTAGTACCCGGTCGGGGATGGATGGCTACACCTTC.

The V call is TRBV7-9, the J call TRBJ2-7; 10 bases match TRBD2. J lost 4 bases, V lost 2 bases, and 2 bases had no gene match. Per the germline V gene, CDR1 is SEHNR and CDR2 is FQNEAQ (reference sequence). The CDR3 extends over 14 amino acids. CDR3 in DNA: TGTGCCAGCAGCTTAATAGCGGGGGGTTACGAGCAGTACTTC. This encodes CASSLIAGGYEQYF.

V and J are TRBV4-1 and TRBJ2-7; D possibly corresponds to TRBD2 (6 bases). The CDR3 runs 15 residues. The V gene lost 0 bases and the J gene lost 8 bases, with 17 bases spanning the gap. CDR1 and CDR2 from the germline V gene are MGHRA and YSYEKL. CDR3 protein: CASSQDGGTHPQQYF. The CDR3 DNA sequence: TGCGCCAGCAGCCAAGACGGGGGAACACATCCTCAGCAGTACTTC.

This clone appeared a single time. DNA for the CDR3: TGTGCCAGCAGCTTAGTCGCTAATAGCAATCAGCCCCAGCATTTT. Translating gives CASSLVANSNQPQHF. The J gene is TRBJ1-5, the V gene TRBV7-2; no clear D. Germline assignment: CDR1 SGHTA and CDR2 FQGNSA. The CDR3 consists of 15 residues. The V end was cut by 1 base, the J end by 0 bases, with 7 bases between. Variable domain in full (rest from reference TRBV7-2 and TRBJ1-5): GAGVSQSPSNKVTEKGKDVELRCDPISGHTALYWYRQSLGQGLEFLIYFQGNSAPDKSGLPSDRFSAERTGGSVSTLTIQRTQQEDSAVYLCASSLVANSNQPQHFGDGTRLSIL.

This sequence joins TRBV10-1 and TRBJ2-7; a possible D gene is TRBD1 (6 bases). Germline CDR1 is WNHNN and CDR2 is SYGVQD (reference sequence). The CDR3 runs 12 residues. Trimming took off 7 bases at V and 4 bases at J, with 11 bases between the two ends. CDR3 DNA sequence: TGCGCCAGCATTGGGGGCAAATACGAGCAGTACGTC. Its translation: CASIGGKYEQYV.

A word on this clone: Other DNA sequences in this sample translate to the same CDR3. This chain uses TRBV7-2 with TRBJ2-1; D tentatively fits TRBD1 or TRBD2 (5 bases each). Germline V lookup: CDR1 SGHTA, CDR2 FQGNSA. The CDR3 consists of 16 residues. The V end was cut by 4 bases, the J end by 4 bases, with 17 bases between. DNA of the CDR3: TGTGCCAGCAGCTCCAAGCCGGGGCGTTCATACAATGAGCAGTTCTTC. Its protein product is CASSSKPGRSYNEQFF.

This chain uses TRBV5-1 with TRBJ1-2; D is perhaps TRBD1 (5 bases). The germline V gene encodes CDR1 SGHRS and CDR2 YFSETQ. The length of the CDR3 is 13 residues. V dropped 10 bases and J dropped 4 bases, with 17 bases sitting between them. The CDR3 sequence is CAARAGAGYGYTF. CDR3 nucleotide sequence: TGCGCCGCCAGGGCTGGGGCTGGCTATGGCTACACCTTC.

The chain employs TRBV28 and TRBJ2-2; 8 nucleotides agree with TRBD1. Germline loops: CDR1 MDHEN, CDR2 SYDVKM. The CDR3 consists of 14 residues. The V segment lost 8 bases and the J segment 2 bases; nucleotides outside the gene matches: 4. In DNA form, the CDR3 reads TGTGCCAGCGCAGGGGGCTTAAACACCGGGGAGCTGTTTTTT. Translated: CASAGGLNTGELFF. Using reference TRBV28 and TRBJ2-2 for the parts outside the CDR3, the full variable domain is DVKVTQSSRYLVKRTGEKVFLECVQDMDHENMFWYRQDPGLGLRLIYFSYDVKMKEKGDIPEGYSVSREKKERFSLILESASTNQTSMYLCASAGGLNTGELFFGEGSRLTVL.

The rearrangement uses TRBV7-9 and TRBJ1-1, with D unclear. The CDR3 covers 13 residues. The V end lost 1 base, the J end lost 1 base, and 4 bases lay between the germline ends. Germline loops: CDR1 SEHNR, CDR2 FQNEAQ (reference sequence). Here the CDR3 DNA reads TGTGCCAGCAGCTTAGTGGAGAACACTGAAGCTTTCTTT. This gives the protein CASSLVENTEAFF.

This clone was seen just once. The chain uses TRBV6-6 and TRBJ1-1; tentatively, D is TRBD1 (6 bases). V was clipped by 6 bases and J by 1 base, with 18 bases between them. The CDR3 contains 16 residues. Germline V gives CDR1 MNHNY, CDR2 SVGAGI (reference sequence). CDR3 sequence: CASSLQTGGENTEAFF. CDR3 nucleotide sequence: TGTGCCAGCAGCCTACAGACAGGTGGGGAGAACACTGAAGCTTTCTTT.

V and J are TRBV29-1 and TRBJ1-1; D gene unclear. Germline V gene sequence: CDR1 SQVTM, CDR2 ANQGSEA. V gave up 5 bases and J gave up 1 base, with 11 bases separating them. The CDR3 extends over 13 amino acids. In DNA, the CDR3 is TGCAGCGTTTACAGCATTGAGAACACTGAAGCTTTCTTT. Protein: CSVYSIENTEAFF. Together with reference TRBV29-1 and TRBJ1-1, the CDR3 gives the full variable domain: SAVISQKPSRDICQRGTSLTIQCQVDSQVTMMFWYRQQPGQSLTLIATANQGSEATYESGFVIDKFPISRPNLTFSTLTVSNMSPEDSSIYLCSVYSIENTEAFFGQGTRLTVV.

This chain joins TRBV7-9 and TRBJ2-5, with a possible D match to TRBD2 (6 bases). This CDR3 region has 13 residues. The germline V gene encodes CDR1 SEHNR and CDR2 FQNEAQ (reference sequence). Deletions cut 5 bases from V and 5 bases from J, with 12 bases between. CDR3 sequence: CASSKRRDETQYF. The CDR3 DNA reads TGTGCCAGCAGCAAGAGGAGGGATGAGACCCAGTACTTC. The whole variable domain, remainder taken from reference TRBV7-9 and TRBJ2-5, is DTGVSQNPRHKITKRGQNVTFRCDPISEHNRLYWYRQTLGQGPEFLTYFQNEAQLEKSRLLSDRFSAERPKGSFSTLEIQRTEQGDSAMYLCASSKRRDETQYFGPGTRLLVL.

The CDR3 sequence is CASSEANREENGYTF. In nucleotides, the CDR3 is TGTGCCAGCAGTGAAGCAAACAGGGAGGAGAATGGCTACACCTTC. The chain couples TRBV6-1 to TRBJ1-2; D may be TRBD1 (6 bases). From germline, CDR1 is MNHNS and CDR2 SASEGT. V lost 0 bases and J 6 bases, leaving 14 bases between the germline ends. This CDR3 has 15 amino acids.

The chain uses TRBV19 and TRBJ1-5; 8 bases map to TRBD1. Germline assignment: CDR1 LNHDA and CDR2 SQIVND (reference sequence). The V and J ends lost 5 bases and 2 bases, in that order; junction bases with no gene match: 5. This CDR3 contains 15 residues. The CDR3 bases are TGTGCCAGTAGTGGGACAGGAACGCGCAATCAGCCCCAGCATTTT. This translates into CASSGTGTRNQPQHF.

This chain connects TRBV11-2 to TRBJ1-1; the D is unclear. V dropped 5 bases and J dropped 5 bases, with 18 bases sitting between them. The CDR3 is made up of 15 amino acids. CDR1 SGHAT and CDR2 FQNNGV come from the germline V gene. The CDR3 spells CASSPRRAGNTEAFF. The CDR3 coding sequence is TGTGCCAGCAGCCCCCGTAGGGCAGGAAATACTGAAGCTTTCTTT.

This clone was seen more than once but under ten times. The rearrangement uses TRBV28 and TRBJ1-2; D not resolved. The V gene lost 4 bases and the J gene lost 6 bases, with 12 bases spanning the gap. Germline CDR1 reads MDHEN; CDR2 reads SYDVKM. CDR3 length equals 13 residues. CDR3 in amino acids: CASSSSWSHGYTF. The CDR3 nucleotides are TGTGCCAGCAGTTCCTCTTGGTCTCATGGCTACACCTTC.